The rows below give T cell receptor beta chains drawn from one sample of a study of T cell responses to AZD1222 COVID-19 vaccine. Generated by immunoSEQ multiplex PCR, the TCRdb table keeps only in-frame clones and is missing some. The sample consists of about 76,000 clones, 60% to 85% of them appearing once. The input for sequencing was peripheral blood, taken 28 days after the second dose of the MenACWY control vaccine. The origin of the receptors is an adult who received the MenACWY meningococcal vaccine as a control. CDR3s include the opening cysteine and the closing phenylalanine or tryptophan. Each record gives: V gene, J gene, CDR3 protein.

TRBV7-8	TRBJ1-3	CASSLAPTGGLRNTIYF
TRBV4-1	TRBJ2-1	CASSKGWGGRDEQFF
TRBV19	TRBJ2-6	CASSRGGRMGVAGANVLTF
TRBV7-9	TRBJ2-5	CASSLVGLAPQETQYF
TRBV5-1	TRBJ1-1	CASSPQTLNTEAFF
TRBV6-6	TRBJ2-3	CASKGGDSRDTQYF
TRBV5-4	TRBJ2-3	CASSLAASGGLHTQYF
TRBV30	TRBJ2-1	CAWSSGRPFSSYNEQFF
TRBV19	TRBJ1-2	CASSIDQGGAVYGYTF
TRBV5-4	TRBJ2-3	CASSLDFTDTQYF
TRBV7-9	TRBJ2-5	CASSFSGGLETQYF
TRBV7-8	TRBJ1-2	CASSARSGGAYGYTF
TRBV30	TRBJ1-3	CACDLGFSGNTIYF
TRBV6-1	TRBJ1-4	CASSEAPGEKLFF
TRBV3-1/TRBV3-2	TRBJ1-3	CASSQGQGPGNTIYF
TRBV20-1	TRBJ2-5	CSARQQETQYF
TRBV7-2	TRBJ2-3	CASSLVGGSTDTQYF
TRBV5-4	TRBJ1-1	CASSFIPGTGSRGAEAFF
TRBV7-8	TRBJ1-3	CASSLGRPGQSSGNTIYF
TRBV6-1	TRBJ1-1	CASRPGQPMNTEAFF
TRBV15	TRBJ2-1	CATSRDRGDNEQFF
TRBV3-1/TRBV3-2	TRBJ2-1	CASSQAGGTYNEQFF
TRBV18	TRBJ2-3	CASSESAERTDTQYF
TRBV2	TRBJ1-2	CASRLGREGYTF
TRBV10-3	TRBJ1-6	CASGVNSPLHF
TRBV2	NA	CASSVAASYEQYF
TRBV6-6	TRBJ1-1	CASAGVRTEAFF
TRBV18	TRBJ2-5	CASSGPSGQYQETQYF
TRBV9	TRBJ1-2	CASSQTGGLGGYTF
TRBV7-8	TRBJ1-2	CASSLDAIAGGYTF
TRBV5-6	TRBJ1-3	CASSLQGTGNTIYF
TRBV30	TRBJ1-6	CAWRSDRGNSPLHF
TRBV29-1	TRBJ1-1	CSVGVSGSEAFF
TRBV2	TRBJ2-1	CARGGLAGDEQFF
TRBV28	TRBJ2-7	CATYGGSTYEQYF
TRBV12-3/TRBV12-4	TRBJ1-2	CASSSGQGYGYTF
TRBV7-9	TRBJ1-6	CASSSGQGYSPLHF
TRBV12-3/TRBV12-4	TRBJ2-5	CASSFSYQETQYF
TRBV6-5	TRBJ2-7	CASSWSPGQGSYEQYF
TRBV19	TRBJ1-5	CASTDRRSNQPQHF
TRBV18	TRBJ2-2	CASSPPTGVDTGELFF
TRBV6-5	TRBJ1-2	CASSYKSGGYTF
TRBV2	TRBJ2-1	CASSHYTSAGYNEQFF
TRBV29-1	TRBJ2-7	CSVEVGRRNEQYF
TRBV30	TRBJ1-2	CACSHTNYGYTF
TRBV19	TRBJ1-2	CASSIRGDGYTF
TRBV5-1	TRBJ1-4	CASSVQGLPNEKLFF
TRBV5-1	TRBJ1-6	CASSLTSRGRNSPLHF
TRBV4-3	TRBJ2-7	CASSQRAGLPYEQYF
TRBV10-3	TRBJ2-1	CAISDLAASSYNEQFF
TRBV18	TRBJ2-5	CASSPAGTQETQYF
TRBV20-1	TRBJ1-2	CSASAPARGYTF
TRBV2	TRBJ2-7	CASSLRGSPEEQYF
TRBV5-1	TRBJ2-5	CASTPGGALQETQYF
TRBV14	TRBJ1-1	CASSPRKGRLYTEAFF
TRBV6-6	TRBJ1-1	CASSYDRGGTEAFF
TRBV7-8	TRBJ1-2	CASSPGGTANYGYTF
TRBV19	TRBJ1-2	CASRRSNYGYTF
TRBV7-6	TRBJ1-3	CASSPRQGRRGNTIYF
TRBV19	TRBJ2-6	CASRTWGQRGSGANVLTF